This T cell receptor (beta chain) was identified during a study of T cell changes during pregnancy in multiple sclerosis. V lost 2 bases to trimming and J lost 4 bases, with 3 bases between them. This CDR3 has 11 amino acids. Germline V gene lookup returns CDR1 DFQATT and CDR2 SNEGSKA (reference sequence). Clones were sequenced by immunoSEQ multiplex PCR, and TCRdb holds only the in-frame ones, with some missing. The sample consists of 55,000 to 65,000 clones, approximately 92% of them appearing once. V usage is TRBV20-1 and J usage is TRBJ1-3; D not resolved. The receptor comes from a female donor with multiple sclerosis, enrolled in a pregnancy study. The material sequenced was peripheral blood, taken in the second trimester of pregnancy. CDR3 nucleotide sequence: TGCAGTGCTAGATCGGGAAACACCATATATTTT. As protein: CSARSGNTIYF.